The text below deals with one T cell receptor (beta chain). Germline CDR1 and CDR2: KGHSY and FQNENV. Trimming removed 2 bases at V and 6 bases at J, with 15 bases between. The CDR3 covers 15 residues. This sample is part of a study of T cell changes during pregnancy in multiple sclerosis. Some clones are missing from TCRdb's copy, which holds only in-frame ones; the method was immunoSEQ multiplex PCR. Counted here are about 24,000 clones, 90% occurring once; the ten biggest clones make up roughly 9%. The TCR originated in a female donor in good health, enrolled as a control in a pregnancy study. This chain uses TRBV16 with TRBJ2-3, with a possible D match to TRBD1 (6 bases). Sequencing was performed on CD8+ T cells from peripheral blood mononuclear cells, taken in the third trimester of pregnancy. CDR3 in DNA: TGTGCCAGCAGCCAACGGACTGGGGGCGATGATACGCAGTATTTT. Protein product: CASSQRTGGDDTQYF.